At least ten counts were recorded for the clone carrying this TCR beta chain. The V and J ends lost 1 base and 5 bases respectively, with 8 bases between them. The CDR3 is 14 amino acids. Germline V gene data show CDR1 as MNHNS and CDR2 as SASEGT. The sample is drawn from a study of identical twins. Via MiXCR, TCRdb re-called the 5' RACE reads, giving one row per CDR3 protein. The data contain some 320,000 distinct CDR3 sequences, more than 9% of them singletons. In addition, the sample was reused for a study of yellow fever vaccine responses in identical twins.

The sequenced sample was CD8+ T cells sorted from blood. The clonotype was recovered from a woman aged 18-29 years in good health. This chain uses TRBV6-1 with TRBJ1-4; D is possibly TRBD1 (5 bases). DNA of the CDR3: TGTGCCAGCAGTGAAGGCGGGGGAAATGAAAAACTGTTTTTT. Translated, it gives CASSEGGGNEKLFF.